This T cell receptor beta chain comes out of a study of T cell changes during pregnancy in multiple sclerosis. Generated by immunoSEQ multiplex PCR, the TCRdb table keeps only in-frame clones and is missing some. The sample consists of around 56,000 clones, about nine tenths of them appearing once. This clone was counted once. CDR1 and CDR2 (germline): MNHEY, SMNVEV (reference sequence). The CDR3 is 15 residues long. The V gene end was trimmed by 1 base and the J gene end by 4 bases; junction bases not matched to a gene: 3. The receptor comes from a female donor with multiple sclerosis, enrolled in a pregnancy study. The J gene is TRBJ2-7, the V gene TRBV27, with 11 bases that match TRBD1. The specimen was peripheral blood, collected after pregnancy. The CDR3 coding sequence is TGTGCCAGCAGTTTATTTGGGACAGGGGGATACGAGCAGTACTTC. Encoded protein: CASSLFGTGGYEQYF.